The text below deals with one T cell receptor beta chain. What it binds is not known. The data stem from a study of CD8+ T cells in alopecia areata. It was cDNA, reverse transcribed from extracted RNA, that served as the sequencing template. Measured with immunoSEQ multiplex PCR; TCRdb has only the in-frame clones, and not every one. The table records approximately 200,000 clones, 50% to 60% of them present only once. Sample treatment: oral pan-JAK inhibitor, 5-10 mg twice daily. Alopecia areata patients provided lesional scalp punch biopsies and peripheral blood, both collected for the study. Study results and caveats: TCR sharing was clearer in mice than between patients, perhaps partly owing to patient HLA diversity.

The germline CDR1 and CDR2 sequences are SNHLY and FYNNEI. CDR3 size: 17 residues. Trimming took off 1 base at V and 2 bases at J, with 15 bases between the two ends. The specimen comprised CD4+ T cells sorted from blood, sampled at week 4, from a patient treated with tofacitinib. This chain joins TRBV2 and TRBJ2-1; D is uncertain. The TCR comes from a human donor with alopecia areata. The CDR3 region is CASSEGNVYGAYNEQFF. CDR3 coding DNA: TGTGCCAGCAGTGAAGGCAACGTGTATGGGGCCTACAATGAGCAGTTCTTC.